The 21 T cell receptor beta chains listed next were all sequenced from one sample in a study of blood T cell repertoires in COVID-19 (dated by TCRdb to the early 2020s). Receptor libraries were prepared by the immunoSEQ multiplex PCR assay. TCRdb stores this immuneACCESS table with in-frame sequences only. Part of the clones is absent; in the studies checked, under half of the shortfall reflects unresolved V genes, and no reason is known for the rest. This sample holds over 100,000 clones; around 83% were observed only once. Of the sample, 3.5% to 4% falls within the top ten clones. Input material: PBMCs or T cells enriched from blood (not recorded which). The receptor set was obtained from a woman in her 30s who had recovered from COVID-19.

The V and J genes are TRBV3-1 (or the pseudogene TRBV3-2) and TRBJ1-3, with no clear D. The CDR3 has 16 residues. Germline V gene lookup returns CDR1 LGHDT and CDR2 YNNKEL (reference sequence). Trimming took off 4 bases at V and 5 bases at J, with 18 bases between the two ends. Written as DNA, the CDR3 is TGTGCCAGCAGCCCCAGCCAGGTTACCCACAGAAACACCATATATTTT. Its protein is CASSPSQVTHRNTIYF.

This chain connects TRBV9 to TRBJ2-1, with D possibly being TRBD2 (7 bases). With 0 bases removed from V and 6 bases from J, the gap between germline ends came to 16 bases. The CDR3 contains 16 residues. Germline V lookup: CDR1 SGDLS, CDR2 YYNGEE. CDR3 sequence: CASSVEGRGILNEQFF. The CDR3 coding sequence is TGTGCCAGCAGCGTAGAGGGGAGGGGGATTCTCAATGAGCAGTTCTTC.

The genes are TRBV19 and TRBJ2-7; the match to TRBD2 covers 14 bases. V shed 7 bases, J shed 7 bases, and the junction held 12 bases outside the gene matches. The CDR3 has 16 residues. Germline V gene lookup returns CDR1 LNHDA and CDR2 SQIVND (reference sequence). The CDR3 is CASTPQGLAGDQEQYF. The CDR3 coding sequence is TGTGCCAGTACACCCCAGGGACTAGCGGGAGATCAGGAGCAGTACTTC.

The chain employs TRBV11-3 and TRBJ2-1; D may be TRBD2 (6 bases). The CDR3 has 13 residues. CDR1 and CDR2 (germline): SGHNT, YENEEA. V was shortened by 8 bases and J by 1 base, with 9 bases between the two germline ends. CDR3 residues: CASGLASYNEQFF. The CDR3, as DNA: TGTGCCAGCGGTCTAGCGTCCTACAATGAGCAGTTCTTC.

The gene calls are TRBV2 and TRBJ2-7, with 9 bases fitting TRBD2. V shed 4 bases and J 6 bases; nucleotides not matched to a gene: 16. The CDR3 covers 17 residues. Germline lookup yields CDR1 SNHLY and CDR2 FYNNEI. For the CDR3, the DNA is TGTGCCAGCAGTGGGGCCCATAGCGGGAGTTCCGATAGCGAGCAGTACTTC. It codes for CASSGAHSGSSDSEQYF.

The J gene is TRBJ2-1, the V gene TRBV24-1, with 9 bases fitting TRBD2. V was pared by 4 bases and J by 8 bases, with 11 bases of the junction left unmatched. This CDR3 comprises 16 residues. CDR1 KGHDR and CDR2 SFDVKD come from the germline V gene. In nucleotides, the CDR3 is TGTGCCACCAGTGAACCCACTAGCGGGCCGGCTTATGAGCAGTTCTTC. It yields the protein CATSEPTSGPAYEQFF.

V gene TRBV5-1 combines with J gene TRBJ1-6; possibly TRBD1 for D (5 bases). The ends were cut back, 2 bases at V and 7 bases at J, with 10 bases in the middle. The CDR3 sequence is 14 residues long. The germline CDR1 and CDR2 sequences are SGHRS and YFSETQ. Here the CDR3 DNA reads TGCGCCAGCAGCTTAGGGGCGCAGAATTCACCCCTCCACTTT. This sequence encodes CASSLGAQNSPLHF.

V is TRBV4-2 and J is TRBJ2-5; the match to TRBD2 covers 15 bases. Germline trimming cut 0 bases from V and 5 bases from J; bases unmatched to any gene: 13. This CDR3 is built from 20 residues. Germline V gene sequence: CDR1 LGHNA, CDR2 YNFKEQ. Written as DNA, the CDR3 is TGTGCCAGCAGCCAAGAACTCTTCGGGACTAGCGGGGGGACCTGGGAGACCCAGTACTTC. The encoded protein is CASSQELFGTSGGTWETQYF.

This clone appeared a few times. This chain links TRBV11-1 with TRBJ2-7; possible D gene TRBD1, 5 bases. Germline V gene sequence: CDR1 SGHAT, CDR2 FQDESV (reference sequence). The CDR3 contains 15 residues. The V gene lost 4 bases and the J gene lost 0 bases, with 13 bases spanning the gap. This CDR3 reads CASSSGFSSSYEQYF. CDR3 sequence (DNA): TGTGCCAGCAGCTCAGGGTTTTCCAGCTCCTACGAGCAGTACTTC.

The rearrangement joins TRBV7-2 to TRBJ1-5; TRBD1 might be the D (5 bases). Per germline, CDR1 SGHTA and CDR2 FQGNSA. V was shortened by 10 bases and J by 5 bases, with 15 bases between the two germline ends. This CDR3 is 13 amino acids long. CDR3 sequence reads: CATGGGPDQPQHF. DNA for the CDR3: TGTGCCACCGGGGGAGGCCCAGATCAGCCCCAGCATTTT.

The chain carries TRBV9 and TRBJ2-1; possible D gene TRBD2, 5 bases. The CDR3 extends over 14 amino acids. CDR1 is SGDLS and CDR2 is YYNGEE in the germline V gene. V was pared by 0 bases and J by 7 bases, with 11 bases between. This CDR3 reads CASSVVGDGNEQFF. CDR3 sequence (DNA): TGTGCCAGCAGCGTAGTGGGAGATGGGAATGAGCAGTTCTTC. Full variable domain (rest looked up from reference TRBV9 and TRBJ2-1): DSGVTQTPKHLITATGQRVTLRCSPRSGDLSVYWYQQSLDQGLQFLIQYYNGEERAKGNILERFSAQQFPDLHSELNLSSLELGDSALYFCASSVVGDGNEQFFGPGTRLTVL.

The chain uses TRBV30 and TRBJ2-3, with no clear D. The CDR3 has 13 residues. Germline V gene data show CDR1 as GTSNPN and CDR2 as SVGIG (reference sequence). V was cut by 3 bases and J by 0 bases, with 7 bases left in between. CDR3 bases: TGTGCCTGGAGGTCCACTAGCACAGATACGCAGTATTTT. It encodes CAWRSTSTDTQYF. Combining the CDR3 with reference TRBV30 and TRBJ2-3 gives the whole variable domain SQTIHQWPATLVQPVGSPLSLECTVEGTSNPNLYWYRQAAGRGLQLLFYSVGIGQISSEVPQNLSASRPQDRQFILSSKKLLLSDSGFYLCAWRSTSTDTQYFGPGTRLTVL.

The genes are TRBV5-1 and TRBJ1-1; 8 bases are a match to TRBD1. The V segment lost 0 bases and the J segment 3 bases; nucleotides outside the gene matches: 4. Germline V gives CDR1 SGHRS, CDR2 YFSETQ. This CDR3 is 15 amino acids long. The CDR3 region is CASSLGDRGHTEAFF. As DNA, the CDR3 is TGCGCCAGCAGCTTGGGTGACAGGGGACACACTGAAGCTTTCTTT.

The J gene is TRBJ2-5, the V gene TRBV19; possible D gene TRBD2, 6 bases. V was trimmed by 8 bases and J by 5 bases, leaving 15 bases between them. Germline lookup yields CDR1 LNHDA and CDR2 SQIVND (reference sequence). The CDR3 has 13 residues. CDR3 in DNA: TGTGCCAGTGGCGCGGGAATGGGGGAGACCCAGTACTTC. Residues: CASGAGMGETQYF.

The V and J genes are TRBV28 and TRBJ2-3, with 10 positions matching TRBD2. Germline loops: CDR1 MDHEN, CDR2 SYDVKM. Trimming at V came to 5 bases and at J to 5 bases, leaving 7 bases not matched to a gene. The CDR3 is 15 amino acids. The chain's CDR3 is CASSQSGRAGDTQYF. The CDR3 region has the DNA TGTGCCAGCAGTCAGAGCGGGAGGGCAGGAGATACGCAGTATTTT.

The chain couples TRBV4-2 to TRBJ2-3; 9 bases align to TRBD1. CDR1 LGHNA and CDR2 YNFKEQ come from the germline V gene. This CDR3 has 15 residues. Trimming cost V 6 bases and J 1 base; bases outside gene matches: 5. For the CDR3, the DNA is TGTGCCAGCAGTCGACAGGGGGGCGGCACAGATACGCAGTATTTT. Residues: CASSRQGGGTDTQYF.

This clone occurred a few times. CDR3 DNA sequence: TGTGCCAGCAGTTCCTCAGCGGGAGGGACCTACGAGCAGTACTTC. Protein sequence: CASSSSAGGTYEQYF. The chain links TRBV28 to TRBJ2-7, with TRBD2 matching over 10 bases. Germline values: CDR1 MDHEN, CDR2 SYDVKM. The CDR3 runs to 15 residues. With V trimmed by 4 bases and J by 2 bases, 5 bases remained unmatched.

The V gene is TRBV9, the J gene TRBJ2-1, with 7 bases lining up with TRBD2. CDR3 length equals 14 residues. V gave up 0 bases and J gave up 8 bases; unmatched junction bases: 5. CDR1 and CDR2 from the germline V gene are SGDLS and YYNGEE. DNA of the CDR3: TGTGCCAGCAGCGTAGTCCCTGGGAGGGATGAGCAGTTCTTC. Its protein is CASSVVPGRDEQFF.

For this clone: The sample contains more than one DNA sequence encoding this CDR3. V gene TRBV7-2 combines with J gene TRBJ2-5; 7 bases line up with TRBD1. This CDR3 has 14 residues. Germline CDR1 and CDR2: SGHTA and FQGNSA. J gave up 2 bases and V 5 bases, and 5 bases lay outside the gene matches. The CDR3 loop is CASSIRTGQETQYF. In nucleotides, the CDR3 is TGTGCCAGCAGCATAAGGACAGGACAAGAGACCCAGTACTTC.

The rearrangement links TRBV14 to TRBJ1-1; 7 nucleotides agree with TRBD1. Per the germline V gene, CDR1 is SGHDN and CDR2 is FVKESK. The length of the CDR3 is 12 residues. V shed 4 bases, J shed 7 bases, and the junction held 3 bases outside the gene matches. In DNA, the CDR3 is TGTGCCAGCAGCCGACAGGGCATTGAAGCTTTCTTT. It encodes CASSRQGIEAFF.

The rearrangement joins TRBV18 to TRBJ1-5; D not resolved. Germline-derived CDR1 and CDR2 are KGHSH and LQKENI. CDR3 length: 15 amino acids. Deletions cut 2 bases from V and 0 bases from J, with 8 bases between. Written as DNA, the CDR3 is TGTGCCAGCTCACCATCCCCCGGTAGCAATCAGCCCCAGCATTTT. Encoded protein: CASSPSPGSNQPQHF.